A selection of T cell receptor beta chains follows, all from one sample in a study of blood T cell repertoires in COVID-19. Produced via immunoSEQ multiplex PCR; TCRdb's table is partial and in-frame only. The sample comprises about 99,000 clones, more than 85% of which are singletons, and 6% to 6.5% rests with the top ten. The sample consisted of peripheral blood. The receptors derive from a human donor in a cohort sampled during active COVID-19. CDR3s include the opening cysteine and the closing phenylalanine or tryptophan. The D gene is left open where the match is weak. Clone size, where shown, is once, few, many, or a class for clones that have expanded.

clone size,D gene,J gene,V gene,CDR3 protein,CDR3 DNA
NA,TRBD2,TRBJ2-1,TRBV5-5,CASSLTPLMTSGRDNEQFF,TGTGCCAGCAGCTTGACACCCTTAATGACTAGCGGGAGGGACAATGAGCAGTTCTTC
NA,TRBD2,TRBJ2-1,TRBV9,CASSVGLAGPSSYNEQFF,TGTGCCAGCAGCGTGGGGCTAGCGGGCCCTAGCTCCTACAATGAGCAGTTCTTC
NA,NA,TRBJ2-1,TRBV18,CASSQGPSGSYNEQFF,TGTGCCAGCTCACAGGGGCCCTCGGGCTCCTACAATGAGCAGTTCTTC
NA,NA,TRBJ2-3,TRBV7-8,CASSLAGPSTDTQYF,TGTGCCAGCAGCTTAGCGGGGCCAAGCACAGATACGCAGTATTTT
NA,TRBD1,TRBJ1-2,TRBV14,CASSHPIGPGQNYGYTF,TGTGCCAGCAGCCACCCCATAGGCCCGGGACAGAACTATGGCTACACCTTC
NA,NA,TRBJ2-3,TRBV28,CASSLGGPVIDTQYF,TGTGCCAGCAGTTTGGGGGGGCCGGTGATAGATACGCAGTATTTT
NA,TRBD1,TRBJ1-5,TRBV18,CASSPRDRVNQPQHF,TGTGCCAGCTCACCCAGGGACAGGGTCAATCAGCCCCAGCATTTT
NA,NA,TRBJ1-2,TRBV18,CASSDQGSAYGYTF,TGTGCCAGCTCAGATCAGGGTTCTGCCTATGGCTACACCTTC
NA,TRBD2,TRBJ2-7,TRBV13,CASSFGGSGNEQYF,TGTGCCAGCAGCTTTGGTGGTAGCGGGAACGAGCAGTACTTC
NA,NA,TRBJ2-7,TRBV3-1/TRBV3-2,CASSQGTAAEQYF,TGTGCCAGCAGCCAAGGGACAGCGGCCGAGCAGTACTTC
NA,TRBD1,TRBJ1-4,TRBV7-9,CASSSGQGNEKLFF,TGTGCCAGCAGCTCCGGACAGGGAAATGAAAAACTGTTTTTT
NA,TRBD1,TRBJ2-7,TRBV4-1,CASSQLRTGGYEQYF,TGCGCCAGCAGCCAGTTGCGGACAGGCGGTTACGAGCAGTACTTC
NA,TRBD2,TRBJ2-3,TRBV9,CASSVSPGRAGGTDTQYF,TGTGCCAGCAGCGTAAGCCCGGGCAGGGCGGGGGGCACAGATACGCAGTATTTT
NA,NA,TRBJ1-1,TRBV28,CASSSGTGSAEAFF,TGTGCCAGCAGTTCTGGGACTGGAAGCGCTGAAGCTTTCTTT
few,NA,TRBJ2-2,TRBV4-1,CASSQGASAGPHTGELFF,TGCGCCAGCAGCCAAGGGGCTTCGGCGGGGCCTCACACCGGGGAGCTGTTTTTT
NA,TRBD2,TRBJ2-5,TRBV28,CASSFLAGQETQYF,TGTGCCAGCAGTTTCTTAGCGGGACAAGAGACCCAGTACTTC
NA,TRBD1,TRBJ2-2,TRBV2,CASSELDRETGELFF,TGTGCCAGCAGTGAATTGGACAGGGAAACCGGGGAGCTGTTTTTT
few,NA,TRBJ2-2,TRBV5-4,CASGSYRVDTGELFF,TGTGCCAGCGGATCATACAGGGTGGACACCGGGGAGCTGTTTTTT
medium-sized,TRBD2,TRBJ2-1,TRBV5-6,CASSLPRLADNEQFF,TGTGCCAGCAGCTTGCCGCGACTAGCGGACAATGAGCAGTTCTTC
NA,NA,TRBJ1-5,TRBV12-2,CASRLVARRRGNQPQHF,TGTGCAAGTCGCTTAGTAGCGCGGAGGAGGGGCAATCAGCCCCAGCATTTT
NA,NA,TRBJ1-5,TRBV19,CASSIAGYSNQPQHF,TGTGCCAGTAGTATAGCAGGTTATAGCAATCAGCCCCAGCATTTT
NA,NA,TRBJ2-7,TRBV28,CASSFRELRLPITYEQYF,TGTGCCAGCAGTTTCCGGGAACTTCGACTTCCAATAACCTACGAGCAGTACTTC
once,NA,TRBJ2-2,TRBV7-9,CASSLAGADTGELFF,TGTGCCAGCAGCTTAGCAGGGGCCGACACCGGGGAGCTGTTTTTT
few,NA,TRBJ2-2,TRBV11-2,CASSLELAANTGELFF,TGTGCCAGCAGCTTAGAACTGGCGGCTAACACCGGGGAGCTGTTTTTT
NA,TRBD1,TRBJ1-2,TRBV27,CASRLFPGQGENYGYTF,TGTGCCAGCAGACTATTCCCGGGACAGGGGGAGAACTATGGCTACACCTTC
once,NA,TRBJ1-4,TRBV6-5,CASERGSGANEKLFF,TGTGCCAGCGAACGCGGGTCGGGAGCTAATGAAAAACTGTTTTTT
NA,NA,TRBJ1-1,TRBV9,CASSVGTGRPPGWAGGSSNTEAFF,TGTGCCAGCAGCGTAGGGACTGGGAGGCCTCCGGGTTGGGCGGGGGGCTCTTCGAACACTGAAGCTTTCTTT
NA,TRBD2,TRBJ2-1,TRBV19,CASSIGQLAGKDNEQFF,TGTGCCAGTAGTATCGGCCAACTAGCGGGGAAAGACAATGAGCAGTTCTTC
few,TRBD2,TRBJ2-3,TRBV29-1,CSVLGLKTSGSTDTQYF,TGCAGCGTCCTCGGATTGAAGACTAGCGGGAGCACAGATACGCAGTATTTT
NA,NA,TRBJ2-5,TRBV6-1,CASSDPGLISGWETQYF,TGTGCCAGCAGTGACCCCGGACTAATCAGTGGTTGGGAGACCCAGTACTTC
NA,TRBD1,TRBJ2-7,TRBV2,CASKVEGQNYEQYF,TGTGCCAGCAAGGTAGAGGGACAGAACTACGAGCAGTACTTC
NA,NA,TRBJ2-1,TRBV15,CATSRDQLRQANYNEQFF,TGTGCCACCAGCAGAGATCAACTTAGACAGGCAAACTACAATGAGCAGTTCTTC
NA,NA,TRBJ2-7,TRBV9,CASSVAWGRGYEQYF,TGTGCCAGCAGCGTAGCTTGGGGCAGGGGATACGAGCAGTACTTC
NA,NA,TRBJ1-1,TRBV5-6,CASSSGVRRVAFF,TGTGCCAGCAGCTCAGGGGTGCGACGTGTAGCTTTCTTT
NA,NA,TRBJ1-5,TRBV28,CASSFLEAYSNQPQHF,TGTGCCAGCAGTTTTCTGGAGGCGTATAGCAATCAGCCCCAGCATTTT
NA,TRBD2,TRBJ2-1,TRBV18,CASSRTSGGSNEQFF,TGTGCCAGCTCACGGACTAGCGGGGGGTCGAATGAGCAGTTCTTC
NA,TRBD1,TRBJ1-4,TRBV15,CATSRDGQGAGEKLFF,TGTGCCACCAGCAGAGATGGACAGGGGGCCGGTGAAAAACTGTTTTTT
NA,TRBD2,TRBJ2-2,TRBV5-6,CASSLVREARTGELFF,TGTGCCAGCAGCTTGGTGCGGGAGGCCCGCACCGGGGAGCTGTTTTTT
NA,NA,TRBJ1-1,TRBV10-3,CAISELGSTEAFF,TGCGCCATCAGTGAGCTAGGGAGCACTGAAGCTTTCTTT
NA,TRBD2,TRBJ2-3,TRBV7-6,CASSLNKAGGPLTQYF,TGTGCCAGCAGCTTAAATAAGGCGGGGGGGCCACTTACGCAGTATTTT
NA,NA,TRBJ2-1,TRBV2,CASSDIAQRSEQFF,TGTGCCAGCAGTGATATAGCCCAAAGGAGTGAGCAGTTCTTC
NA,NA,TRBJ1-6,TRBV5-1,CASSLALRRDSYNSPLHF,TGCGCCAGCAGCTTGGCCCTTAGGAGAGACTCCTATAATTCACCCCTCCACTTT
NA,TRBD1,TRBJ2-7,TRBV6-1,CASSEDGTGGYEQYF,TGTGCCAGCAGTGAAGATGGGACAGGGGGCTACGAGCAGTACTTC
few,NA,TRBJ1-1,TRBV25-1,CASSPGVGTEAFF,TGTGCCAGCAGTCCGGGAGTGGGCACTGAAGCTTTCTTT
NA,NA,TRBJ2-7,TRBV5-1,CASSFGGSYEQYF,TGCGCCAGCAGTTTCGGGGGAAGCTACGAGCAGTACTTC
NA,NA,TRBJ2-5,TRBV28,CATYKQGPETQYF,TGTGCCACATATAAACAGGGTCCGGAGACCCAGTACTTC
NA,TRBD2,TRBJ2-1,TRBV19,CASSIVPGKREYMYNEQFF,TGTGCCAGTAGTATAGTGCCGGGGAAGCGGGAGTATATGTACAATGAGCAGTTCTTC
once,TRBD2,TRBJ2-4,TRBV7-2,CASSPGGSPGKNIQYF,TGTGCCAGCAGCCCCGGCGGGAGCCCGGGCAAAAACATTCAGTACTTC
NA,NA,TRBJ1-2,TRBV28,CASSPRTDGYTF,TGTGCCAGCAGTCCTAGGACAGATGGCTACACCTTC
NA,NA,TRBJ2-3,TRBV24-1,CATSDFSEGGSGGQTQYF,TGTGCCACCAGTGATTTCTCGGAAGGGGGCTCGGGAGGGCAGACGCAGTATTTT
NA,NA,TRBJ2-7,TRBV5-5,CASSLQGPYEQYF,TGTGCCAGCAGTCTACAGGGTCCCTACGAGCAGTACTTC
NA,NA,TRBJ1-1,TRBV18,CASSPPTMSTEAFF,TGTGCCAGCTCACCACCGACAATGTCTACTGAAGCTTTCTTT
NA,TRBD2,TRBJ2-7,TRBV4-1,CASSQEGLAGGGYEQYF,TGCGCCAGCAGCCAAGAGGGGCTAGCGGGGGGAGGTTACGAGCAGTACTTC
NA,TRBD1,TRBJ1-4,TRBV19,CASSKTPDRGRLEKLFF,TGTGCCAGTAGCAAGACCCCGGACAGGGGGCGCCTTGAAAAACTGTTTTTT
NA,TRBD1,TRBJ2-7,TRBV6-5,CASTTGAYEQYF,TGTGCCAGCACAACAGGGGCCTACGAGCAGTACTTC
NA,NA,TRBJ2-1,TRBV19,CASSLSWGHRRLQFNEQFF,TGTGCCAGTAGTCTATCCTGGGGCCATAGGCGCCTTCAGTTCAATGAGCAGTTCTTC
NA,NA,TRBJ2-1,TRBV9,CASSVQTTNEQFF,TGTGCCAGCAGCGTCCAGACTACAAATGAGCAGTTCTTC
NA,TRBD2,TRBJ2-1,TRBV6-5,CASGTSGYNEQFF,TGTGCCAGCGGGACTAGCGGCTACAATGAGCAGTTCTTC
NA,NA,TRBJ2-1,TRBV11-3,CASSLGQNHNEQFF,TGTGCCAGCAGCTTAGGACAGAACCACAATGAGCAGTTCTTC